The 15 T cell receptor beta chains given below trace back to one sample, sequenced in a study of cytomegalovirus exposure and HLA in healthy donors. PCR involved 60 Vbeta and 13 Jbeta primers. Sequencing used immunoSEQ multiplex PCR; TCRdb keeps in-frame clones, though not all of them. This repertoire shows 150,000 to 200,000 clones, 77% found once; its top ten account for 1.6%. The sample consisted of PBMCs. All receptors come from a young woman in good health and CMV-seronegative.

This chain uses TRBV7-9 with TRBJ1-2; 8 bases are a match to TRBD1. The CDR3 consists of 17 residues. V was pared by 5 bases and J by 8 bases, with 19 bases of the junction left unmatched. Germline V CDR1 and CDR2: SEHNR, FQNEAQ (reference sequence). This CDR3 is CASSLSGQVKGADGYTF. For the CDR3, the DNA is TGTGCCAGCAGCCTATCGGGACAGGTGAAGGGAGCTGACGGCTACACCTTC.

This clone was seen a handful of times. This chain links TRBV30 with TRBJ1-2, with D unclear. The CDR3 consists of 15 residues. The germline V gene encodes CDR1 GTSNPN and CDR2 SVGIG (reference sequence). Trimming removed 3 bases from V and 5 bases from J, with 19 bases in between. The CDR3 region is CAWSPTGFGGYGYTF. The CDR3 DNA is TGTGCCTGGAGCCCCACCGGGTTCGGAGGGTATGGCTACACCTTC.

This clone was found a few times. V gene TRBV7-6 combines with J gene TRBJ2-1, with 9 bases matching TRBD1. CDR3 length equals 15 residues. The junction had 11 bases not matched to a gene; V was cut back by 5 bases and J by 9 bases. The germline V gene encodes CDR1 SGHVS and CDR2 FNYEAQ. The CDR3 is CASSPRPGQGSEQFF. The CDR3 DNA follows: TGTGCCAGCAGCCCCCGCCCGGGACAGGGTTCTGAGCAGTTCTTC.

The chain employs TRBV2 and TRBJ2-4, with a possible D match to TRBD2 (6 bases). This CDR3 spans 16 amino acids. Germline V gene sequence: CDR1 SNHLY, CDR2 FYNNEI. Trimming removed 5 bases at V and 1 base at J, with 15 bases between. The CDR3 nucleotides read TGTGCCAGCAGTACCGGGAGAAGCGGGGCCAAAAACATTCAGTACTTC. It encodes CASSTGRSGAKNIQYF.

DNA for the CDR3: TGTGCCAGTGTAGTTATTAATCAGCCCCAGCATTTT. As protein: CASVVINQPQHF. The chain couples TRBV28 to TRBJ1-5; D gene uncertain. Germline loops: CDR1 MDHEN, CDR2 SYDVKM. The CDR3 spans 12 residues. Between the trimmed V and J ends, which lost 9 bases and 4 bases, there was a span of 10 bases.

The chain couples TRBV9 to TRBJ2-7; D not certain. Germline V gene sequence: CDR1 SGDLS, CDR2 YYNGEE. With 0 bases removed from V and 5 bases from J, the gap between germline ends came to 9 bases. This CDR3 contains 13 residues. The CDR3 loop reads CASSVDVADEQYF. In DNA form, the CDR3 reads TGTGCCAGCAGCGTAGATGTGGCGGACGAGCAGTACTTC.

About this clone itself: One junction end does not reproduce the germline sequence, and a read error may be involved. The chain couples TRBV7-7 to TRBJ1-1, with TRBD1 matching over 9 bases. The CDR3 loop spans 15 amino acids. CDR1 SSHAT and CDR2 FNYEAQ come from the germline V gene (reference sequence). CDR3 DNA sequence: TGTGCTAGCAGCTTTCCCCGGACAGGGGACACTGAAGCTTTCTTT. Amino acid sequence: CASSFPRTGDTEAFF.

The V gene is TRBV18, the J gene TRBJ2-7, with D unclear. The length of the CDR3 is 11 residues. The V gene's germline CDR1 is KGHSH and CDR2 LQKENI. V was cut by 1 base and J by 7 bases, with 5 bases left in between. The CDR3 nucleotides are TGTGCCAGCTCACCACTGAGTGAGCAGTACTTC. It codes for CASSPLSEQYF. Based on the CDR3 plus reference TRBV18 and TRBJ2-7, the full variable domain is NAGVMQNPRHLVRRRGQEARLRCSPMKGHSHVYWYRQLPEEGLKFMVYLQKENIIDESGMPKERFSAEFPKEGPSILRIQQVVRGDSAAYFCASSPLSEQYFGPGTRLTVT.

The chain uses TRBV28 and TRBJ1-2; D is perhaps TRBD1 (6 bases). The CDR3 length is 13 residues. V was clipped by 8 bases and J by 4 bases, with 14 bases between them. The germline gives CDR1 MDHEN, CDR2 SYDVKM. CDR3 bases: TGTGCCAGCTTGAGTCAGGGGCCCTATGGCTACACCTTC. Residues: CASLSQGPYGYTF.

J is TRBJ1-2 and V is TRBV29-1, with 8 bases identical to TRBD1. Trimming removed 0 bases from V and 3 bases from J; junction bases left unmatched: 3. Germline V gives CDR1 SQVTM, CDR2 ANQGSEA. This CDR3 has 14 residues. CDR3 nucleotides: TGCAGCGTTGAAGAGCAGACAGGGGACTATGGCTACACCTTC. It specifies CSVEEQTGDYGYTF.

CDR3 loop: CASSYGGMGNYGYTF. For the CDR3, the DNA is TGTGCCAGCAGTTACGGAGGGATGGGGAACTATGGCTACACCTTC. This sequence joins TRBV6-5 and TRBJ1-2, with D unresolved. The CDR3 spans 15 residues. Germline CDR1 MNHEY, CDR2 SVGAGI. Deletions cut 2 bases from V and 2 bases from J, with 12 bases between.

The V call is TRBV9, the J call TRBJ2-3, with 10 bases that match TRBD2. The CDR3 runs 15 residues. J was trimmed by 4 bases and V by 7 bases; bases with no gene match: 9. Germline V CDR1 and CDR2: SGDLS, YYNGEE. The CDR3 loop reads CASCQAGGLSDTQYF. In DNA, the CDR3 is TGTGCCAGCTGCCAAGCGGGAGGGCTGTCAGATACGCAGTATTTT.

The CDR3 nucleotides read TGCGCCAGCAGCTGGGGGACTAGCGGGAGTCTATACGAGCAGTACTTC. It is translated as CASSWGTSGSLYEQYF. V usage is TRBV5-1 and J usage is TRBJ2-7, with 14 bases fitting TRBD2. This CDR3 has 16 residues. Germline V gene sequence: CDR1 SGHRS, CDR2 YFSETQ. V gave up 3 bases and J gave up 4 bases; unmatched junction bases: 6.

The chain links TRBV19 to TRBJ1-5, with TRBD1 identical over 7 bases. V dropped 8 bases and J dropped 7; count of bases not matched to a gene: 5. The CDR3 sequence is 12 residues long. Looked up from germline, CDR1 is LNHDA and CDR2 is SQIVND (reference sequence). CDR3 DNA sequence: TGTGCCAGTCACAGGGGACGGCAGCCCCAGCATTTT. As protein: CASHRGRQPQHF.

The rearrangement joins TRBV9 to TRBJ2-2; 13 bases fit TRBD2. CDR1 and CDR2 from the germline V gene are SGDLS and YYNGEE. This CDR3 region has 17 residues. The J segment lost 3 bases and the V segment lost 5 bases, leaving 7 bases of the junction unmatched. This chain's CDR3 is CASSRTSGSGDTGELFF. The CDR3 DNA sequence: TGTGCCAGCAGTCGGACTAGCGGGAGCGGTGACACCGGGGAGCTGTTTTTT.